The following is a TCR beta chain sequence with its context. The target antigen is unknown. These data come from a study of lymphopenia after photon versus proton radiotherapy. Study findings and constraints: Photon-treated patients lost naive T cells and TCR diversity; proton-treated stayed stable. Post-nadir diversity loss with photons came from oligoclonal expansion, particularly CD8+ Temra cells. Authors raise, but do not show, better survival with proton therapy. In patients who died, overall survival fell as post-nadir TCR diversity dropped more.

Some clones are missing from TCRdb's copy, which holds only in-frame ones; the method was immunoSEQ multiplex PCR. The data hold over 10,000 clones, with 88% observed a single time. Germline assignment: CDR1 LGHNA and CDR2 YNFKEQ. Trimming stripped 0 bases from V and 4 bases from J, with 15 bases between. This CDR3 has 16 amino acids. This rearrangement joins TRBV4-2 to TRBJ1-2; possibly TRBD1 for D (5 bases). This material consisted of peripheral blood, taken from a patient treated with photon-based radiotherapy. The receptor's source is a man in his 60s with pancreatic cancer. The CDR3 coding sequence is TGTGCCAGCAGCCAAGATACCCAGGGATGGAGCTATGGCTACACCTTC. Translating it yields CASSQDTQGWSYGYTF.